Below, one TCR beta chain is given with its context. Its antigen is unknown. This sample was taken from a study of untreated major depressive disorder. Generated by immunoSEQ multiplex PCR, the TCRdb table keeps only in-frame clones and is missing some. The data show 15,000 to 20,000 clones, with 92% seen just once and 0.55% to 0.75% held by the top ten. General study results and limits: Compared with controls, depressed patients showed more TRBV05-01 (Vbeta 5.1) usage in CD4+ T cells.

Germline CDR1 is SSHAT and CDR2 is FNYEAQ (reference sequence). This CDR3 comprises 15 residues. The sequenced sample consisted of CD4+ T cells from PBMCs. The receptor was derived from a woman aged 40-49 years with major depressive disorder. V and J are TRBV7-7 and TRBJ2-7; D may be TRBD1 or TRBD2 (7 bases each). The DNA for the CDR3 is TGTGCTAGCAGCTGTCAGGGGGGGGAGGTCTACGAGCAGTACGTC. Its protein is CASSCQGGEVYEQYV.